The rows below give T cell receptor beta chains drawn from one sample of a study of graft-versus-host responses after intestinal transplantation. Sequencing was performed with immunoSEQ multiplex PCR; in TCRdb, only in-frame clones are kept and a portion is missing. The sample holds about 120,000 clones; approximately 92% are singletons and the top ten take around 0.12%. No antigen has been identified for these receptors. Material: unstimulated CD4+ T cells sorted from spleen or lymph node cells, obtained before intestinal transplant. These receptors were obtained from a human donor who received an intestinal transplant. Both conserved end residues are part of each CDR3. Each record gives: D gene, V gene, J gene, clone size, CDR3 DNA, CDR3 protein. D genes are given only for firm matches. Rows give clone size only sometimes, using once, few, many, or a class for an expanded clone.

d_gene: TRBD2
v_gene: TRBV7-9
j_gene: TRBJ2-1
abundance: .
CDR3nt: TGTGCCAGCAGCTTACTCGCGGGAGGTTACAATGAGCAGTTCTTC
CDR3aa: CASSLLAGGYNEQFF

d_gene: TRBD2
v_gene: TRBV7-2
j_gene: TRBJ2-1
abundance: .
CDR3nt: TGTGCCAGCAGCTTGGCCGGTGCGGGAGTGCTTCGCAGTGAGCAGTTCTTC
CDR3aa: CASSLAGAGVLRSEQFF

d_gene: TRBD1
v_gene: TRBV27
j_gene: TRBJ1-2
abundance: .
CDR3nt: TGTGCCAGCAGTTTATCGGGACAGGGGTTAGGTAACTATGGCTACACCTTC
CDR3aa: CASSLSGQGLGNYGYTF

d_gene: TRBD1
v_gene: TRBV30
j_gene: TRBJ1-2
abundance: .
CDR3nt: TGTGCCCAAATTACCGGGACAGGGGTTGGAGGCTACACCTTC
CDR3aa: CAQITGTGVGGYTF

d_gene: .
v_gene: TRBV6-5
j_gene: TRBJ1-2
abundance: .
CDR3nt: TGTGCCACCTTAGTAACCTACGGCTACACCTTC
CDR3aa: CATLVTYGYTF

d_gene: .
v_gene: TRBV14
j_gene: TRBJ1-2
abundance: .
CDR3nt: TGTGCCAGCAGCCAGGGGATGAACTATGGCTACACCTTC
CDR3aa: CASSQGMNYGYTF

d_gene: TRBD1
v_gene: TRBV11-2
j_gene: TRBJ1-2
abundance: once
CDR3nt: TGTGCCAGCAGCTTAGCGGACAGGGTGAATGGCTACACCTTC
CDR3aa: CASSLADRVNGYTF

d_gene: TRBD1
v_gene: TRBV5-6
j_gene: TRBJ2-3
abundance: .
CDR3nt: TGTGCCAGCAGCTTGACAGGGGAAGATACGCAGTATTTT
CDR3aa: CASSLTGEDTQYF

d_gene: .
v_gene: TRBV28
j_gene: TRBJ1-1
abundance: .
CDR3nt: TGTGCCAGCACCCCTGGGGGGCCCCTCTTGAGGACTGAAGCTTTCTTT
CDR3aa: CASTPGGPLLRTEAFF

d_gene: .
v_gene: TRBV5-1
j_gene: TRBJ1-2
abundance: .
CDR3nt: TGCGCCAGCAGCTCAGGGATTAGCTATGGCTACACCTTC
CDR3aa: CASSSGISYGYTF

d_gene: TRBD2
v_gene: TRBV4-2
j_gene: TRBJ2-3
abundance: .
CDR3nt: TGTGCCAGCAGCCAAATCCCGGGAGGGGACACAGATACGCAGTATTTT
CDR3aa: CASSQIPGGDTDTQYF

d_gene: TRBD1
v_gene: TRBV6-5
j_gene: TRBJ1-2
abundance: .
CDR3nt: TGTGCCAGCAGTGTGGACAGGGGGAATGGCTACACCTTC
CDR3aa: CASSVDRGNGYTF

d_gene: .
v_gene: TRBV4-2
j_gene: TRBJ2-7
abundance: .
CDR3nt: TGTGCCAGCAGCGAAGGGGGGGCCCTCTACGAGCAGTACTTC
CDR3aa: CASSEGGALYEQYF

d_gene: TRBD1
v_gene: TRBV11-3
j_gene: TRBJ2-7
abundance: .
CDR3nt: TGTGCCAGCAGCGTAGGGGGCAGCTTGAGCTACGAGCAGTACTTC
CDR3aa: CASSVGGSLSYEQYF

d_gene: .
v_gene: TRBV11-3
j_gene: TRBJ2-1
abundance: .
CDR3nt: TGTGCCAGCAGCTTAGTTCTGGGGAGAGGGAACAATGAGCAGTTCTTC
CDR3aa: CASSLVLGRGNNEQFF

d_gene: TRBD2
v_gene: TRBV11-3
j_gene: TRBJ2-7
abundance: .
CDR3nt: TGTGCCAGCAGCACCGGACTAGCGGGAGACGAGCAGTACTTC
CDR3aa: CASSTGLAGDEQYF

d_gene: .
v_gene: TRBV18
j_gene: TRBJ1-1
abundance: .
CDR3nt: TGTGCCAGCTCACCACAGGTGAACACTGAAGCTTTCTTT
CDR3aa: CASSPQVNTEAFF

d_gene: .
v_gene: TRBV28
j_gene: TRBJ2-7
abundance: .
CDR3nt: TGTGCCAGCAGTTTAATAGCGCAGGGGAGCAACGAGCAGTACTTC
CDR3aa: CASSLIAQGSNEQYF

d_gene: .
v_gene: TRBV5-4
j_gene: TRBJ2-6
abundance: .
CDR3nt: TGTGCCAGCAGGAGCGGCTCTGGGGCCAACGTCCTGACTTTC
CDR3aa: CASRSGSGANVLTF

d_gene: .
v_gene: TRBV2
j_gene: TRBJ1-1
abundance: .
CDR3nt: TGTGCCACCGTGTCGGTTGGGGGCTCCTCTGAAGCTTTCTTT
CDR3aa: CATVSVGGSSEAFF

d_gene: TRBD1
v_gene: TRBV30
j_gene: TRBJ1-5
abundance: .
CDR3nt: TGTGCCTGGAGTCGACAGGGCATTCAGCCCCAGCATTTT
CDR3aa: CAWSRQGIQPQHF

d_gene: .
v_gene: TRBV29-1
j_gene: TRBJ2-7
abundance: .
CDR3nt: TGCAGCGTTCGGCAAGGGACCAAAAAACAGTACTTC
CDR3aa: CSVRQGTKKQYF

d_gene: .
v_gene: TRBV5-1
j_gene: TRBJ2-7
abundance: .
CDR3nt: TGCGCCAGCAGCTTGGGCGGGTTCACCAGCTACGAGCAGTACTTC
CDR3aa: CASSLGGFTSYEQYF

d_gene: .
v_gene: TRBV5-8
j_gene: TRBJ2-7
abundance: .
CDR3nt: TGTGCCAGCAGCTTGGGGCGCACCTCCCGAACCTACGAGCAGTACTTC
CDR3aa: CASSLGRTSRTYEQYF

d_gene: .
v_gene: TRBV29-1
j_gene: TRBJ2-2
abundance: .
CDR3nt: TGCAGCGTTTATCTGAACACCGGGGAGCTGTTTTTT
CDR3aa: CSVYLNTGELFF

d_gene: .
v_gene: TRBV5-6
j_gene: TRBJ2-1
abundance: .
CDR3nt: TGTGCCAGCAGCTTGTTTGGTTCGGATTACAATGAGCAGTTCTTC
CDR3aa: CASSLFGSDYNEQFF

d_gene: .
v_gene: TRBV5-1
j_gene: TRBJ1-2
abundance: .
CDR3nt: TGCGCCAGCAGCTTGGACAGGAACTATGGCTACACCTTC
CDR3aa: CASSLDRNYGYTF

d_gene: .
v_gene: TRBV6-5
j_gene: TRBJ2-7
abundance: once
CDR3nt: TGTGCCAGCAGTGTTCGGGACGGCTCCTACGAGCAGTACTTC
CDR3aa: CASSVRDGSYEQYF